This record concerns one TCR beta chain sequence. The data were taken from a study of cytomegalovirus exposure and HLA in healthy donors. Researchers ran the PCR with 60 Vbeta and 13 Jbeta primers. Data came from immunoSEQ multiplex PCR; TCRdb stores just in-frame clones and leaves some out. Its clone listing holds just over 150,000 clones. With 5 bases removed from V and 8 bases from J, the gap between germline ends came to 19 bases. The CDR3 is made up of 15 amino acids. Germline loops: CDR1 SGHTA, CDR2 FQGTGA. The receptor comes from a woman between 55 and 75 years old in good health and CMV-seronegative. This chain uses TRBV7-3 with TRBJ2-1; tentative D call: TRBD1 (7 bases). Sequenced sample: PBMCs. CDR3 protein: CASSGEAGGWDEQFF. The CDR3 DNA follows: TGTGCCAGCAGCGGGGAGGCAGGGGGGTGGGATGAGCAGTTCTTC.